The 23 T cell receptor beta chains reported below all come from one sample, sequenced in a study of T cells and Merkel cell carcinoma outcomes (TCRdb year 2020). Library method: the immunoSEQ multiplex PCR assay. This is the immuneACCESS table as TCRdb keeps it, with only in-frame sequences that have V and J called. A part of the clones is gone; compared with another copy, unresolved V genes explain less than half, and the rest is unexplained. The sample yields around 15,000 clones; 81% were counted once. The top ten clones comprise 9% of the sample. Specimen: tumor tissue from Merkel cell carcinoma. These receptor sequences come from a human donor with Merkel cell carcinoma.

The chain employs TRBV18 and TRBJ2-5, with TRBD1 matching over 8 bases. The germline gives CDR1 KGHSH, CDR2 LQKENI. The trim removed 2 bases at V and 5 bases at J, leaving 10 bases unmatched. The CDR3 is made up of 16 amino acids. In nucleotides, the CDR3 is TGTGCCAGCTCACCATCCGGACAGGGCTGGGGGGAGACCCAGTACTTC. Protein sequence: CASSPSGQGWGETQYF. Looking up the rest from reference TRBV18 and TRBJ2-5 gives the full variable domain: NAGVMQNPRHLVRRRGQEARLRCSPMKGHSHVYWYRQLPEEGLKFMVYLQKENIIDESGMPKERFSAEFPKEGPSILRIQQVVRGDSAAYFCASSPSGQGWGETQYFGPGTRLLVL.

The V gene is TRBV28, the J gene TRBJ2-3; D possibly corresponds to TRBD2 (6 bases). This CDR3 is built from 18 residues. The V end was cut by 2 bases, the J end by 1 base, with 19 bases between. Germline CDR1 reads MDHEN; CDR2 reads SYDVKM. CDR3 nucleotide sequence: TGTGCCAGCAGTTTAAAGGAAATTAGGAGGGACCGCACAGATACGCAGTATTTT. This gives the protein CASSLKEIRRDRTDTQYF.

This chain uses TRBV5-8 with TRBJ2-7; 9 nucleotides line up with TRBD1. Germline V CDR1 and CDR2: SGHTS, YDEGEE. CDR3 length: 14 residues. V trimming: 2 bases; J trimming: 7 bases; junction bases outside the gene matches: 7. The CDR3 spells CASSFRDRAGEQYF. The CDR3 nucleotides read TGTGCCAGCAGCTTCCGGGACAGGGCGGGGGAGCAGTACTTC. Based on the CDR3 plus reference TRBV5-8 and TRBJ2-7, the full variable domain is EAGVTQSPTHLIKTRGQQATLRCSPISGHTSVYWYQQALGLGLQFLLWYDEGEERNRGNFPPRFSGRQFPNYSSELNVNALELEDSALYLCASSFRDRAGEQYFGPGTRLTVT.

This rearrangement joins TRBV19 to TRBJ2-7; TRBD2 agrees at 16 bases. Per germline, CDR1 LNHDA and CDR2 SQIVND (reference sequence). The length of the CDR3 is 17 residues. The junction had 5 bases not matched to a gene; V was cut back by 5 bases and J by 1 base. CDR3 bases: TGTGCCAGTAGTGCGGGACTAGCGGGAGGGCAGTCCTACGAGCAGTACTTC. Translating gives CASSAGLAGGQSYEQYF.

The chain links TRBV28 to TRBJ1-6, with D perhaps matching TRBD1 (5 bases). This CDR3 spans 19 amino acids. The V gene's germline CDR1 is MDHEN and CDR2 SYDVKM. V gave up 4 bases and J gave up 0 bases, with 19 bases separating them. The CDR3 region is CASSSPFLTESSYNSPLHF. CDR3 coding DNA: TGTGCCAGCAGTTCACCTTTTCTGACAGAGAGCTCCTATAATTCACCCCTCCACTTT.

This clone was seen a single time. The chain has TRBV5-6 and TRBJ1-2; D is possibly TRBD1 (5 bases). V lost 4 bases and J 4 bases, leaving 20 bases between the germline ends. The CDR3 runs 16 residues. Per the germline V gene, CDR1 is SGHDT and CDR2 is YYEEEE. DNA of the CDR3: TGTGCCAGCAGCAGAGGAGAACGGGACGGGATCTATGGCTACACCTTC. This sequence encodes CASSRGERDGIYGYTF.

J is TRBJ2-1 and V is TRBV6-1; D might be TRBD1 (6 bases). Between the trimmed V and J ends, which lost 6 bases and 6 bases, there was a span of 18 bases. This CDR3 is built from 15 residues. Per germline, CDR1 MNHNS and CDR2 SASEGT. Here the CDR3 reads CASRAPGVSGNEQFF. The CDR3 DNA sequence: TGTGCCAGCAGGGCCCCAGGGGTCTCGGGCAATGAGCAGTTCTTC.

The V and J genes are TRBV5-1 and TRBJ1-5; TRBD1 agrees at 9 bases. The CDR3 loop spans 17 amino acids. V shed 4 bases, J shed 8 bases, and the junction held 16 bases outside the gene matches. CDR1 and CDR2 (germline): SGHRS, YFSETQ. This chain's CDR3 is CASSRSPGQGSGEPQHF. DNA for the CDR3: TGCGCCAGCAGCAGGTCTCCGGGACAGGGTTCCGGAGAGCCCCAGCATTTT.

As DNA, the CDR3 is TGTGCCAGTAGTATTAGGACGGGAACTAATGAAAAACTGTTTTTT. It yields the protein CASSIRTGTNEKLFF. This sequence joins TRBV19 and TRBJ1-4; D not certain. The germline CDR1 and CDR2 sequences are LNHDA and SQIVND (reference sequence). Trimming cost V 3 bases and J 1 base, with 9 bases left between them. The CDR3 sequence is 15 residues long.

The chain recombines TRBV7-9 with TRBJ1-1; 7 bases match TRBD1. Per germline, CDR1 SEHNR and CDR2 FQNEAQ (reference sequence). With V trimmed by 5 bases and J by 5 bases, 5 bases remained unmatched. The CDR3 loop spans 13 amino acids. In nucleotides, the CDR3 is TGTGCCAGCAGCCCAGCAGGGGGGACTGAAGCTTTCTTT. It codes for CASSPAGGTEAFF.

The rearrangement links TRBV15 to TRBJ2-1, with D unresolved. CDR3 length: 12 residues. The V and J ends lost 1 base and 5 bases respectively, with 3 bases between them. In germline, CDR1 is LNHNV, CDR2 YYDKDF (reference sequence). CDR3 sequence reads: CATSRANNEQFF. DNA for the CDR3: TGTGCCACCAGCAGAGCTAACAATGAGCAGTTCTTC.

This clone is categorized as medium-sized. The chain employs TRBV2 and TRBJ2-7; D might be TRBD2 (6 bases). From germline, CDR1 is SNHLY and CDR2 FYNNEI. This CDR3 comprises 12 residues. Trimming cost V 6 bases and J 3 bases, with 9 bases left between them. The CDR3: CASRRDFYEQYF. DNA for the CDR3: TGTGCCAGCAGACGGGACTTCTACGAGCAGTACTTC.

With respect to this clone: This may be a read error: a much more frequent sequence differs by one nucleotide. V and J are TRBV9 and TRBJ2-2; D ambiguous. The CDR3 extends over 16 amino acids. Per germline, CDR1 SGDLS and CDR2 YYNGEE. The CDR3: CVSSSPRAVNTGELFF. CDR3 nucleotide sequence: TGTGTCAGCAGCTCCCCCCGGGCCGTTAACACCGGGGAGCTGTTTTTT.

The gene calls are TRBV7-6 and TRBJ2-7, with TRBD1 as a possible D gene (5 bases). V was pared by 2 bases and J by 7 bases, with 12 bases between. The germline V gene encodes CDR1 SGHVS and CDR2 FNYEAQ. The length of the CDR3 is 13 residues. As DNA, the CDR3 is TGTGCCAGCAGCTTATTCAGGGTTGGGGAGCAGTACTTC. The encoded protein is CASSLFRVGEQYF.

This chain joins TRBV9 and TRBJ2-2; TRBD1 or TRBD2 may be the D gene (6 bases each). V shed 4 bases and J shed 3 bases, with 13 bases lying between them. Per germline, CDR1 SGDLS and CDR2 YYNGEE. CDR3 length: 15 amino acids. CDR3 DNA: TGTGCCAGCAGCCGTGGGGGGCTTGACACCGGGGAGCTGTTTTTT. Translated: CASSRGGLDTGELFF.

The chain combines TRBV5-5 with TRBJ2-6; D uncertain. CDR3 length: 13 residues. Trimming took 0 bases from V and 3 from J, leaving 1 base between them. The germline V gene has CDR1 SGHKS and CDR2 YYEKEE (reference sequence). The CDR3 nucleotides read TGTGCCAGCAGCTTGGATGGGGCCAACGTCCTGACTTTC. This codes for CASSLDGANVLTF.

The CDR3 spells CASSRRTGRNTEAFF. The DNA of the CDR3 is TGTGCCAGCTCAAGGCGGACAGGGAGGAACACTGAAGCTTTCTTT. The rearrangement links TRBV18 to TRBJ1-1, with 8 bases fitting TRBD1. V lost 5 bases and J lost 1; bases outside the gene matches: 6. CDR3 length: 15 residues. Germline V gene sequence: CDR1 KGHSH, CDR2 LQKENI.

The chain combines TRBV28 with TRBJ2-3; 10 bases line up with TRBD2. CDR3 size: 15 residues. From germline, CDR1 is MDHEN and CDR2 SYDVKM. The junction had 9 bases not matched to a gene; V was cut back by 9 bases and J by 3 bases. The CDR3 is CASQLAGLGTDTQYF. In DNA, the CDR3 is TGTGCCAGTCAACTAGCGGGATTGGGGACAGATACGCAGTATTTT. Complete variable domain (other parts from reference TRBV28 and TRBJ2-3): DVKVTQSSRYLVKRTGEKVFLECVQDMDHENMFWYRQDPGLGLRLIYFSYDVKMKEKGDIPEGYSVSREKKERFSLILESASTNQTSMYLCASQLAGLGTDTQYFGPGTRLTVL.

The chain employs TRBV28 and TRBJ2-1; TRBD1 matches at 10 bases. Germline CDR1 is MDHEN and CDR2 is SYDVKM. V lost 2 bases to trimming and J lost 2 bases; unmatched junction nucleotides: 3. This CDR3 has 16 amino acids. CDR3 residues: CASSLGQGVTYNEQFF. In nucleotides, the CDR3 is TGTGCCAGCAGTTTAGGACAGGGGGTAACCTACAATGAGCAGTTCTTC.

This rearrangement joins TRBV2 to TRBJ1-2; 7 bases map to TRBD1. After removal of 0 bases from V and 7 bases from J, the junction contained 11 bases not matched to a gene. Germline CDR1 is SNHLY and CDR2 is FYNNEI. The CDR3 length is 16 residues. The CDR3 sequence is CASSEALIGSGGGYTF. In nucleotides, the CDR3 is TGTGCCAGCAGTGAAGCGCTAATTGGGTCAGGGGGTGGCTACACCTTC.

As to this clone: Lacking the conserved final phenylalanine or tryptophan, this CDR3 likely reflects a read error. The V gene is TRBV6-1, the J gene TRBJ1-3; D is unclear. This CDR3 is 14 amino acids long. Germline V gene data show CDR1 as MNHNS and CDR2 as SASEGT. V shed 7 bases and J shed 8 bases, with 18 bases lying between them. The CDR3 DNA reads TGTGCCAGCATAATCTCCCCTACCGGCGACACCATATATGTT. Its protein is CASIISPTGDTIYV.

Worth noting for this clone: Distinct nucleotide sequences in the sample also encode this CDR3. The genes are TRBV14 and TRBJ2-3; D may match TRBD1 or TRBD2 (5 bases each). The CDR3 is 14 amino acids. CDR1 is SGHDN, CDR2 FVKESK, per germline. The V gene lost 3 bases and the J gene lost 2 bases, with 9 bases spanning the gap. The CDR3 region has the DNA TGTGCCAGCAGCCAGGGACGACACACAGATACGCAGTATTTT. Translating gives CASSQGRHTDTQYF.

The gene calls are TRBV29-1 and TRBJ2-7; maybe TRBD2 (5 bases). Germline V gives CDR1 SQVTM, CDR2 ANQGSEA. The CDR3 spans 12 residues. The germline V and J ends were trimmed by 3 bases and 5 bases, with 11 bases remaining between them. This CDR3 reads CSVESDGDEQYF. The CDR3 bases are TGCAGCGTTGAGTCGGACGGGGACGAGCAGTACTTC.